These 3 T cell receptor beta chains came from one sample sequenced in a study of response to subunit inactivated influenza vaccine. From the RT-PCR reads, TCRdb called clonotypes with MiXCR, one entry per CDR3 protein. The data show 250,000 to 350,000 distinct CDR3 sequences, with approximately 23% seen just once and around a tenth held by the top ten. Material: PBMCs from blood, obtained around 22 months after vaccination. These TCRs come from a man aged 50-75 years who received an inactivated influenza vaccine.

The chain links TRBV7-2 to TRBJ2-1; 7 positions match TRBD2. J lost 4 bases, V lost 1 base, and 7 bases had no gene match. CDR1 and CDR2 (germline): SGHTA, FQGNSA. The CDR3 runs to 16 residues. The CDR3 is CASSLVGREIYNEQFF. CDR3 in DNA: TGTGCCAGCAGCTTAGTCGGGCGGGAGATTTACAATGAGCAGTTCTTC.

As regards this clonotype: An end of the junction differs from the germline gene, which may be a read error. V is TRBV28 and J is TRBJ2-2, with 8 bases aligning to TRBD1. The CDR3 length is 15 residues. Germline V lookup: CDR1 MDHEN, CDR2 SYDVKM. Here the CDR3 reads CASSSGQGNTGELFF. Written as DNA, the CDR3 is TGCGCCAGCAGCTCCGGACAGGGGAACACCGGGGAGCTGTTTTTT.

The CDR3 DNA follows: TGTGCCAGCAACAGGGAACCCTACAATGAGCAGTTCTTC. This translates into CASNREPYNEQFF. The chain uses TRBV2 and TRBJ2-1; a weak D match, TRBD1 (6 bases). The CDR3 extends over 13 amino acids. V gave up 7 bases and J gave up 2 bases, with 9 bases separating them. The germline CDR1 and CDR2 sequences are SNHLY and FYNNEI.